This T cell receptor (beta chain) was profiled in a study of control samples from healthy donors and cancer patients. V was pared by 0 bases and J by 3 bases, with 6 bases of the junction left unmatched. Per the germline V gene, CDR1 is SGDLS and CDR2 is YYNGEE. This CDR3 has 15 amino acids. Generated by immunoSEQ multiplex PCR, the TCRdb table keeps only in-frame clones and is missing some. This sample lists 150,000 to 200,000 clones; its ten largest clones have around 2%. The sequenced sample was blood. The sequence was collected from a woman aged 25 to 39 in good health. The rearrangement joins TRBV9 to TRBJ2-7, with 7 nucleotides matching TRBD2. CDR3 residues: CASSVAPGRDYEQYF. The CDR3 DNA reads TGTGCCAGCAGCGTAGCCCCGGGGAGGGACTACGAGCAGTACTTC.